The clone carrying this TCR beta chain has at least ten counts. The entry originates in a study of regulatory T cells in long-lasting Graves disease. V was clipped by 3 bases and J by 4 bases, with 7 bases between them. The CDR3 loop spans 12 amino acids. Germline V gives CDR1 DFQATT, CDR2 SNEGSKA (reference sequence). Library construction for TCR beta used iRepertoire HTBI primers and Arm-PCR of CDR3 regions. TCRdb redid the calling of the multiplex PCR reads with MiXCR, one entry per CDR3 protein. Here the sample spans hundreds of thousands of distinct CDR3 sequences, 16% being singletons. This sample's time point: newly diagnosed GD, antithyroid drugs for less than 3 months. From RNA extracted from PBMCs, the TCR library was made. The same data also contributed to another study, on T cells in Graves' hyperthyroidism and ophthalmopathy.

The receptor was isolated from a woman between 25 and 40 years old with Graves disease. The starting material was peripheral blood mononuclear cells (PBMCs), obtained at new diagnosis, from a patient treated with antithyroid drugs. V and J are TRBV20-1 and TRBJ1-5; D remains ambiguous. Here the CDR3 reads CSASVWNQPQHF. The CDR3 DNA is TGCAGTGCTAGCGTATGGAATCAGCCCCAGCATTTT.